This TCR beta chain was sequenced during a study of radiotherapy plus CTLA-4 blockade in lung cancer. General study findings and limits: Researchers report tumor-derived TCR clones expanding in blood after radiotherapy plus ipilimumab. In blood, early T cell clone dynamics reportedly predicted response best, together with interferon-beta.

This clone has just one count. What it recognizes is unknown. At one of its ends the junction is not consistent with the germline gene, which may arise from a read error. Germline V gene data show CDR1 as SNHLY and CDR2 as FYNNEI. The CDR3 is 15 residues long. People whose metastatic non-small-cell lung cancer was chemo-refractory got focal radiation along with CTLA-4 blockade by ipilimumab. The protocol was immunoSEQ multiplex PCR, while the TCRdb copy is restricted to in-frame clones and leaves out a portion. The sample lists 62,000 or so clones; roughly 85% were seen once. Sequenced here: peripheral blood, sampled from a patient treated with radiotherapy plus ipilimumab. The genes are TRBV2 and TRBJ2-5; D call uncertain. The source of this sequence is a human donor with non-small cell lung cancer who had a complete response to radiotherapy plus ipilimumab. The CDR3 spells CASSKASGSGETQYF. The CDR3 region has the DNA TGTGCCAGCAGTAAAGCGAGTGGGTCTGGGGAGACCCAGTACTTC. Full variable domain (outside the CDR3, taken from reference TRBV2 and TRBJ2-5): EPEVTQTPSHQVTQMGQEVILRCVPISNHLYFYWYRQILGQKVEFLVSFYNNEISEKSEIFDDQFSVERPDGSNFTLKIRSTKLEDSAMYFCASSKASGSGETQYFGPGTRLLVL.